The next 4 T cell receptor beta chains were all read from a single sample in a study of T cells in Graves' hyperthyroidism and ophthalmopathy. It was RNA transcripts that yielded the amplified TCR beta CDR3 regions. The primer set for the first-round RT-PCR of the TCR CDR3 was HTBI. Each CDR3 protein gets one entry after TCRdb re-called the multiplex PCR reads with MiXCR. This table holds approximately 430,000 distinct CDR3 sequences, roughly 14% found once. Sequenced sample: blood. The receptors were sampled from a woman under 30 with Graves' hyperthyroidism.

This clonotype was detected only a few times. CDR3 sequence reads: CASSLEAAKGYTF. In nucleotides, the CDR3 is TGTGCCAGCAGCTTGGAGGCAGCGAAAGGCTACACCTTC. The chain joins TRBV5-6 to TRBJ1-2; D not resolved. Trimming shortened V by 0 bases and J by 8 bases, and 11 bases separated the two germline ends. The germline V gene encodes CDR1 SGHDT and CDR2 YYEEEE. The CDR3 has 13 residues.

The chain links TRBV2 to TRBJ2-3; the match to TRBD1 covers 7 bases. CDR3 size: 16 residues. V lost 8 bases, J lost 2 bases, and 13 bases stayed unmatched. The germline gives CDR1 SNHLY, CDR2 FYNNEI. The CDR3 sequence: CASQRTVQGYTDTQYF. CDR3 coding DNA: TGTGCCAGCCAAAGGACGGTACAGGGGTACACAGATACGCAGTATTTT.

This clonotype was counted at least ten times. The chain links TRBV28 to TRBJ2-3, with 16 bases fitting TRBD2. J lost 1 base, V lost 6 bases, and 7 bases had no gene match. CDR3 length equals 18 residues. CDR1 is MDHEN and CDR2 is SYDVKM in the germline V gene. CDR3 coding DNA: TGTGCCAGCAGCCAGGGACTAGCGGGGGGGCCAGGCACAGATACGCAGTATTTT. It translates to CASSQGLAGGPGTDTQYF.

At least ten counts were recorded for this clonotype. The rearrangement links TRBV12-3 or TRBV12-4 to TRBJ2-1; 9 nucleotides align to TRBD2. The CDR3 spans 13 residues. Losses at the gene ends were 1 base for V and 8 bases for J; bases not matched to a gene: 0. CDR3 region: CASSLGGGDEQFF. Written as DNA, the CDR3 is TGTGCCAGCAGTTTAGGCGGGGGGGATGAGCAGTTCTTC.